The present entry profiles one T cell receptor (beta chain) with its context. Its cognate antigen is unknown. These data belong to a study of OX40 agonist ivuxolimab in advanced cancers. The V gene end was trimmed by 3 bases and the J gene end by 13 bases; junction bases not matched to a gene: 21. Germline loops: CDR1 SGHTA, CDR2 FQGNSA. This CDR3 has 16 residues. The protocol was immunoSEQ multiplex PCR, while the TCRdb copy is restricted to in-frame clones and leaves out a portion. The data show 55,000 to 85,000 clones, roughly nine tenths seen once. Study results and limitations: No antigen was identified for the clonally expanded peripheral T cells. Researchers report that CD8+ T cells had, on average, more expanded clones than CD4+. By week 6 at 0.1 to 3.0 mg/kg, blood CD4+ and CD8+ T cells had expanded clonally.

The sequences come from CD4+ or CD8+ T cells sorted from blood, collected in a trial of the OX40 agonist ivuxolimab. This TCR came from an adult with an advanced solid tumor such as melanoma, head and neck, liver or kidney cancer. The chain is built from TRBV7-2 and TRBJ2-7, with TRBD2 matching over 7 bases. DNA for the CDR3: TGTGCCAGCAGCTTCTCTCCGGGGGGTGCCAAAAAGGAGTTTTACTTC. It codes for CASSFSPGGAKKEFYF.